What follows are 32 T cell receptor beta chains derived from one specimen sequenced in a study of CD8+CD57+ T cells in acquired aplastic anemia. Genomic DNA provided the template from which TCR beta VDJ and CDR3 profiles were obtained. Each CDR3 protein gets one entry after TCRdb re-called the reads with MiXCR. Counted here are just over 400,000 distinct CDR3 sequences, 60% to 80% occurring once; the ten biggest clones make up 3.5% to 4.5%. Input material: sorted CD4+, CD8+, or CD8+CD57+ T cells (not recorded which) from PBMCs. The receptor set was obtained from a human donor in good health, serving as a control.

The chain has TRBV9 and TRBJ2-3, with a weak D call TRBD1 (6 bases). Germline V lookup: CDR1 SGDLS, CDR2 YYNGEE. V was cut by 4 bases and J by 15 bases, with 24 bases left in between. The CDR3 consists of 14 residues. The CDR3 DNA is TGTGCCAGCAGCCCCCAATCGGACAGTGGCTACACCTATTTT. Protein product: CASSPQSDSGYTYF.

With regard to this clonotype: One junction end does not reproduce the germline sequence, and a read error may be involved. The V gene is TRBV10-3, the J gene TRBJ2-2; TRBD1 agrees at 8 bases. CDR1 and CDR2 (germline): ENHRY, SYGVKD. This CDR3 is 16 amino acids long. The CDR3, as DNA: TGTGCCAGCAGTGCCGACGTTGGACAGGGAACCGGGGAGCTGTTTTTT. This encodes CASSADVGQGTGELFF.

At least ten counts were recorded for this clonotype. The chain has TRBV6-5 and TRBJ2-7, with 12 bases identical to TRBD2. CDR3 size: 15 residues. Germline trimming cut 2 bases from V and 1 base from J; bases unmatched to any gene: 0. Germline loops: CDR1 MNHEY, CDR2 SVGAGI. DNA for the CDR3: TGTGCCAGCAGTTACACTAGCGGGGGGTCCTACGAGCAGTACTTC. It specifies CASSYTSGGSYEQYF.

The chain links TRBV7-2 to TRBJ2-6; D uncertain. CDR1 SGHTA and CDR2 FQGNSA come from the germline V gene. The CDR3 has 15 amino acids. V dropped 6 bases and J dropped 4 bases, with 13 bases sitting between them. The CDR3 reads CASRSPECGANVLTF. As DNA, the CDR3 is TGTGCCAGCAGATCACCGGAGTGCGGGGCCAACGTCCTGACTTTC. The full variable domain, with the rest looked up from reference TRBV7-2 and TRBJ2-6, is GAGVSQSPSNKVTEKGKDVELRCDPISGHTALYWYRQSLGQGLEFLIYFQGNSAPDKSGLPSDRFSAERTGGSVSTLTIQRTQQEDSAVYLCASRSPECGANVLTFGAGSRLTVL.

This clonotype was found many times. V usage is TRBV10-2 and J usage is TRBJ2-7, with 7 bases identical to TRBD1. The germline gives CDR1 WSHSY, CDR2 SAAADI. This CDR3 region has 13 residues. V was clipped by 6 bases and J by 5 bases; unmatched bases: 7. The DNA for the CDR3 is TGCGCCAGCAGACTGGACAGGCACGACGAGCAGTACTTC. As protein: CASRLDRHDEQYF.

This clonotype was observed many times. The rearrangement joins TRBV5-6 to TRBJ1-6; 8 nucleotides agree with TRBD1. The CDR3 contains 15 residues. CDR1 SGHDT and CDR2 YYEEEE come from the germline V gene. J lost 8 bases, V lost 4 bases, and 8 bases had no gene match. In DNA form, the CDR3 reads TGTGCCAGCAGCGCCAGGACAGGGCTACATTCACCCCTCCACTTT. It specifies CASSARTGLHSPLHF.

There are many counts of this clonotype. The chain links TRBV5-4 to TRBJ2-5; D is possibly TRBD1 (5 bases). CDR1 is SGHNT and CDR2 is YYREEE in the germline V gene (reference sequence). The CDR3 covers 13 residues. Trimming shortened V by 0 bases and J by 4 bases, and 7 bases separated the two germline ends. Here the CDR3 DNA reads TGTGCCAGCAGCTTGGCAGGGTCAGAGACCCAGTACTTC. Amino acid sequence: CASSLAGSETQYF.

This clonotype was detected only once. At one of its ends the junction is not consistent with the germline gene, which may arise from a read error. The chain has TRBV5-1 and TRBJ2-7; the D is unclear. Germline CDR1 and CDR2: SGHRS and YFSETQ. This CDR3 is built from 11 residues. The CDR3 here is CASSFGREEYF. The CDR3 nucleotides are TGTGCCAGCAGCTTCGGCCGCGAGGAGTACTTC.

At least ten counts were recorded for this clonotype. The V call is TRBV2, the J call TRBJ2-3; 9 bases map to TRBD2. Germline V lookup: CDR1 SNHLY, CDR2 FYNNEI. Trimming took 7 bases from V and 1 from J; bases not matched to a gene: 3. The CDR3 runs to 14 residues. The CDR3 spells CASNPSGGTDTQYF. The DNA of the CDR3 is TGTGCCAGCAACCCTAGCGGGGGCACAGATACGCAGTATTTT.

This clonotype was counted only a few times. Germline is not matched at one junction end, which may reflect a read error. The chain recombines TRBV9 with TRBJ2-3; 15 bases map to TRBD2. The germline V gene encodes CDR1 SGDLS and CDR2 YYNGEE. The CDR3 length is 15 residues. The CDR3 is CASSRTSGRADTQYF. DNA for the CDR3: TGCGCCAGCAGCCGGACTAGCGGGAGGGCAGATACGCAGTATTTT.

The gene calls are TRBV5-6 and TRBJ1-5; D remains unclear. This CDR3 is built from 14 residues. V lost 4 bases to trimming and J lost 5 bases, with 13 bases between them. The germline V gene encodes CDR1 SGHDT and CDR2 YYEEEE. CDR3 DNA: TGTGCCAGCAGCCGTGGGGAACCAGATCAGCCCCAGCATTTT. Its protein product is CASSRGEPDQPQHF.

This clonotype was found many times. This chain uses TRBV20-1 with TRBJ2-7; possibly TRBD1 for D (5 bases). Trimming pared 4 bases from V and 4 bases from J, leaving 11 bases between. This CDR3 is 12 amino acids long. The germline gives CDR1 DFQATT, CDR2 SNEGSKA (reference sequence). The CDR3 region is CSATQTDYEQYF. DNA of the CDR3: TGCAGTGCTACACAGACAGATTACGAGCAGTACTTC.

With respect to this clonotype: Lacking the conserved final phenylalanine or tryptophan, this CDR3 likely reflects a read error. It is unclear where the CDR3 begins or ends on the DNA, so no DNA is shown, and the CDR3 is as TCRdb lists it. The chain uses TRBV7-2 and TRBJ1-2; no DNA check was done on the table's D call, TRBD1. The CDR3 adds up to 12 amino acids, both ends counted. Germline values: CDR1 SGHTA, CDR2 FQGNSA. CDR3 amino acids: CASSLREPGSNH.

For this clonotype: One junction end disagrees with the germline gene, perhaps due to a read error. CDR3 sequence: CASSLDTPAGKEAF. CDR3 nucleotides: TGTGCCAGCAGCTTAGACACGCCAGCGGGGAAGGAAGCCTTC. V and J are TRBV7-3 and TRBJ2-7, with 7 bases lining up with TRBD2. This CDR3 is built from 14 residues. CDR1 is SGHTA, CDR2 FQGTGA, per germline.

This chain connects TRBV18 to TRBJ1-5; D gene ambiguous. Germline CDR1 and CDR2: KGHSH and LQKENI. The CDR3 extends over 16 amino acids. V was clipped by 3 bases and J by 6 bases, with 18 bases between them. The CDR3 here is CASSPPRWREGQPQHF. CDR3 in DNA: TGTGCCAGCTCACCCCCGAGGTGGAGGGAGGGTCAGCCCCAGCATTTT. Based on the CDR3 plus reference TRBV18 and TRBJ1-5, the full variable domain is NAGVMQNPRHLVRRRGQEARLRCSPMKGHSHVYWYRQLPEEGLKFMVYLQKENIIDESGMPKERFSAEFPKEGPSILRIQQVVRGDSAAYFCASSPPRWREGQPQHFGDGTRLSIL.

The table lists this clonotype with many counts. The genes are TRBV7-9 and TRBJ2-7; D is uncertain. The CDR3 runs 12 residues. Germline CDR1 and CDR2: SEHNR and FQNEAQ (reference sequence). The ends were cut back, 3 bases at V and 7 bases at J, with 10 bases in the middle. In nucleotides, the CDR3 is TGTGCCAGCAGCTTCAGGTTAAGGGAGCAGTACTTC. Translating gives CASSFRLREQYF. The whole variable domain, filled in from reference TRBV7-9 and TRBJ2-7, reads DTGVSQNPRHKITKRGQNVTFRCDPISEHNRLYWYRQTLGQGPEFLTYFQNEAQLEKSRLLSDRFSAERPKGSFSTLEIQRTEQGDSAMYLCASSFRLREQYFGPGTRLTVT.

Worth noting for this clonotype: Germline is not matched at one junction end, which may reflect a read error. The V and J genes are TRBV5-1 and TRBJ1-2, with D possibly being TRBD1 (5 bases). Germline V CDR1 and CDR2: SGHRS, YFSETQ. The CDR3 has 14 amino acids. The DNA of the CDR3 is TGTGCCAGCAGCGGGAACGCGGGACGCCTTGGCTACACCTTC. It encodes CASSGNAGRLGYTF.

This chain links TRBV4-1 with TRBJ1-3; D is unresolved. V was clipped by 0 bases and J by 0 bases, with 6 bases between them. The CDR3 length is 15 residues. CDR1 and CDR2 (germline): MGHRA, YSYEKL. The chain's CDR3 is CASSQDWSSGNTIYF. For the CDR3, the DNA is TGCGCCAGCAGCCAAGATTGGAGCTCTGGAAACACCATATATTTT.

There are a few counts of this clonotype. Possible read error: a much larger clone is one base away. Because it lacks the conserved phenylalanine or tryptophan at the end, this CDR3 is likely a read error. This sequence joins TRBV7-2 and TRBJ2-5; TRBD1 is a possible D gene (6 bases). The V gene's germline CDR1 is SGHTA and CDR2 FQGNSA. Deletions cut 8 bases from V and 1 base from J, with 14 bases between. This CDR3 comprises 14 residues. In nucleotides, the CDR3 is TGTGCCAGCGGGAATGGACAGTCCCAAGAGACCCAGTACCTC. Protein product: CASGNGQSQETQYL.

The gene calls are TRBV12-3 or TRBV12-4 and TRBJ1-6; D is unresolved. The CDR3 has 14 residues. The V end was cut by 5 bases, the J end by 10 bases, with 15 bases between. The CDR3 protein is CASSGRGERSPLHF. CDR3 coding DNA: TGTGCCAGCAGTGGTCGTGGGGAGAGATCACCCCTCCACTTT.

Notes on this clonotype: Given the absence of the conserved phenylalanine or tryptophan at the CDR3 end, a read error is likely. The DNA is omitted, as the CDR3 cannot be located on it reliably, and the CDR3 follows TCRdb's listing. The rearrangement links TRBV7-2 to TRBJ2-5; TRBD1, the table's D call, lacks a check against the DNA. The CDR3 totals 13 residues, both ends included. The germline CDR1 and CDR2 sequences are SGHTA and FQGNSA. The CDR3 loop is CASSLPGESYEQY.

This clonotype appeared many times. The chain has TRBV10-3 and TRBJ2-3; D gene unclear. The length of the CDR3 is 11 residues. V shed 7 bases and J shed 4 bases, with 6 bases lying between them. CDR1 and CDR2 from the germline V gene are ENHRY and SYGVKD. Here the CDR3 reads CAINSADTQYF. CDR3 DNA sequence: TGTGCCATCAATTCCGCAGATACGCAGTATTTT.

The gene calls are TRBV5-1 and TRBJ2-3; 8 positions match TRBD1. The germline gives CDR1 SGHRS, CDR2 YFSETQ. V gave up 1 base and J gave up 0 bases; unmatched junction bases: 4. This CDR3 region has 16 residues. For the CDR3, the DNA is TGCGCCAGCAGCTTGAACAGGGGGATTAGCACAGATACGCAGTATTTT. Encoded protein: CASSLNRGISTDTQYF.

In regard to this clonotype: An end of the junction does not agree with germline; a read error may underlie this. This rearrangement joins TRBV29-1 to TRBJ2-7; 7 nucleotides align to TRBD1. The germline gives CDR1 SQVTM, CDR2 ANQGSEA. The CDR3 totals 14 residues. CDR3 nucleotide sequence: TGTAGCACCGACTACAGGGGATCAGCTTACGAGCAGTACTTC. Residues: CSTDYRGSAYEQYF.

This clonotype appeared once. The chain combines TRBV9 with TRBJ1-6; D may be TRBD1 (5 bases). Trimming cost V 4 bases and J 13 bases, with 24 bases left between them. Germline lookup yields CDR1 SGDLS and CDR2 YYNGEE. The CDR3 spans 16 residues. The CDR3 loop is CASSLSGVGRSSPLHF. The CDR3 nucleotides read TGTGCCAGCAGCCTATCGGGGGTAGGGCGTTCTTCCCCCCTCCACTTT.

The table lists this clonotype with many counts. V is TRBV20-1 and J is TRBJ1-2, with 10 bases lining up with TRBD1. This CDR3 has 15 amino acids. Trimming at V came to 1 base and at J to 8 bases, leaving 10 bases not matched to a gene. Germline CDR1 is DFQATT and CDR2 is SNEGSKA (reference sequence). The CDR3 DNA sequence: TGCAGTGCTAGAGTCGCCGGGACAGGGGATCGGGGCTACACCTTC. Encoded protein: CSARVAGTGDRGYTF.

The chain combines TRBV20-1 with TRBJ1-5; possibly TRBD1 for D (5 bases). Trimming shortened V by 6 bases and J by 9 bases, and 12 bases separated the two germline ends. Germline V gene lookup returns CDR1 DFQATT and CDR2 SNEGSKA (reference sequence). This CDR3 spans 11 amino acids. CDR3 residues: CSAASDRPQHF. In DNA, the CDR3 is TGCAGTGCAGCTAGCGACAGGCCCCAGCATTTT.

The chain employs TRBV29-1 and TRBJ1-5, with TRBD1 matching over 9 bases. CDR1 is SQVTM and CDR2 is ANQGSEA in the germline V gene. With 6 bases clipped from V and 9 bases from J, the junction kept 12 bases outside the gene matches. The CDR3 extends over 14 amino acids. The CDR3 coding sequence is TGCAGCGTAGATTCCGGGACAGGGATTGGGCCCCAGCATTTT. This translates into CSVDSGTGIGPQHF. The full variable domain, completed using reference TRBV29-1 and TRBJ1-5, is SAVISQKPSRDICQRGTSLTIQCQVDSQVTMMFWYRQQPGQSLTLIATANQGSEATYESGFVIDKFPISRPNLTFSTLTVSNMSPEDSSIYLCSVDSGTGIGPQHFGDGTRLSIL.

This chain links TRBV7-2 with TRBJ2-5; 9 nucleotides line up with TRBD1. The CDR3 runs 15 residues. J gave up 11 bases and V 5 bases, and 15 bases lay outside the gene matches. The V gene's germline CDR1 is SGHTA and CDR2 FQGNSA. As DNA, the CDR3 is TGTGCCAGCAGCCCCCTCCGGGACAGGGAAGAGCAGCAGTACTTC. Translated: CASSPLRDREEQQYF.

As concerns this clonotype: A much larger clone lies one base from this, so it may be a read error. The CDR3 reads CASSCDLGTADTQYF. In DNA form, the CDR3 reads TGCGCCAGCAGCTGCGACCTCGGAACGGCAGATACGCAGTATTTT. The V and J genes are TRBV4-3 and TRBJ2-3; D remains ambiguous. In germline, CDR1 is LGHNA, CDR2 YSLEER. This CDR3 region has 15 residues. V lost 5 bases and J lost 4, with 16 bases in between.

In regard to this clonotype: At one end, the junction sequence differs from germline, possibly due to a read error. The chain carries TRBV7-7 and TRBJ2-7, with 10 bases matching TRBD1. The CDR3 totals 14 residues. CDR1 and CDR2 (germline): SSHAT, FNYEAQ (reference sequence). The CDR3 bases are TGTGCTAGCAGCTTCACGAAACCGACAGGGGGCGCGAAGTTC. Protein: CASSFTKPTGGAKF.

About this clonotype itself: The CDR3 carries no conserved terminal phenylalanine or tryptophan, so it likely arises from a read error. No DNA is shown, since the ends of the CDR3 on it are uncertain; the CDR3 is the one TCRdb lists. The chain has TRBV24-1 and TRBJ2-5; the DNA was not used to check the table's D call, TRBD1. Germline V gene sequence: CDR1 KGHDR, CDR2 SFDVKD. Termini included, the CDR3 measures 15 amino acids. The CDR3 loop reads CATSVARRVQVTQDM.